This T cell receptor (beta chain) was identified in a study of T-cell reconstitution after alpha-beta-depleted transplantation in children. CDR1 and CDR2 from the germline V gene are MDHEN and SYDVKM. The length of the CDR3 is 16 residues. The V and J ends lost 2 bases and 5 bases respectively, with 18 bases between them. As it was prepared, the TCRbeta library received unique molecular identifiers. TCRdb re-derived calls from the PCR reads in MiXCR, one entry per CDR3 protein. The table has 580,000 or so distinct CDR3 sequences, under 25% seen once. The clonotype comes from a boy in the first two years of life who had a stem cell transplant for acute myeloid leukemia, so the T cells may come from the graft donor. The source material was PBMCs, mostly from graft donor cells, sampled 360 days after TCRalphabeta/CD19-depleted stem cell transplant. The chain links TRBV28 to TRBJ2-5, with D perhaps TRBD1 (6 bases). Here the CDR3 DNA reads TGTGCCAGCAGTTTACGCGGTACAGGGTGGGGGGAGACCCAGTACTTC. Protein: CASSLRGTGWGETQYF. The whole variable domain, remainder taken from reference TRBV28 and TRBJ2-5, is DVKVTQSSRYLVKRTGEKVFLECVQDMDHENMFWYRQDPGLGLRLIYFSYDVKMKEKGDIPEGYSVSREKKERFSLILESASTNQTSMYLCASSLRGTGWGETQYFGPGTRLLVL.